This paragraph reports one T cell receptor beta chain. Authors' methods: Nucleated cell number was recorded as an estimate derived from reference gene primer amplification. Profiling relied on immunoSEQ multiplex PCR, and the TCRdb table lists in-frame clones only, not all of them. V, J and clone size derive from that table, while D and trimming were established from the DNA sequence. The sample contains about 220,000 clones, more than 75% of which appear only once. This record comes from a study of blood T cell repertoires in COVID-19. V dropped 0 bases and J dropped 6; count of bases not matched to a gene: 8. CDR3 size: 15 residues. CDR1 is MGHRA, CDR2 YSYEKL, per germline.

The clonotype comes from a woman under 40 who had recovered from COVID-19. Material: peripheral blood. The chain employs TRBV4-1 and TRBJ2-7; 7 bases are shared with TRBD1. In nucleotides, the CDR3 is TGCGCCAGCAGCCAAGATCGGGCAGGGGGTGGCGAGCAGTACTTC. Translating it yields CASSQDRAGGGEQYF.